This T cell receptor (beta chain) was documented in a study of cytomegalovirus exposure and HLA in healthy donors. Findings and caveats of the study: Common viral pathogens seemed to be connected with several of the most significant clusters, according to a later analysis.

Points on this clone: No antigen is known for it.

Use of 60 Vbeta and 13 Jbeta primers characterized the PCR. Measured with immunoSEQ multiplex PCR; TCRdb has only the in-frame clones, and not every one. The repertoire holds 90,000 to 150,000 clones, with around 86% as singletons. V shed 7 bases and J 7 bases; nucleotides not matched to a gene: 13. Germline-derived CDR1 and CDR2 are SEHNR and FQNEAQ (reference sequence). CDR3 size: 15 residues. The TCR was taken from a woman between 35 and 50 years old in good health and CMV-seronegative. The material sequenced was PBMCs. This chain joins TRBV7-9 and TRBJ2-1, with 7 bases aligning to TRBD1. The CDR3 sequence: CASINLLTGENEQFF. The CDR3 DNA sequence: TGTGCCAGCATCAACCTCCTCACAGGGGAGAATGAGCAGTTCTTC.